This entry features one T cell receptor beta chain sequence. Several immunoSEQ plates received, in even portions, the genomic DNA of each subset. The data were produced by immunoSEQ multiplex PCR, yet TCRdb's version contains in-frame clones alone and is incomplete. Counted here are about 120,000 clones, 68% occurring once; the ten biggest clones make up about 22%. V gave up 5 bases and J gave up 3 bases; unmatched junction bases: 10. CDR3 length: 15 residues. The germline gives CDR1 SEHNR, CDR2 FQNEAQ (reference sequence). This specimen belongs to a study of shared clonotypes between healthy human individuals. Free of recent acute infections or vaccinations, the donors were healthy HIV-negative adults.

The source material was memory CD8+ T cells sorted from blood. Subset here: CD45RO+ cells pooled with CCR7-negative TemRA cells. The chain couples TRBV7-9 to TRBJ2-7, with 7 bases lining up with TRBD2. This TCR was recovered from a woman aged 30 to 39 in good health. CDR3 residues: CASSRAAGEGYEQYF. DNA of the CDR3: TGTGCCAGCAGCCGGGCGGCGGGGGAGGGCTACGAGCAGTACTTC.